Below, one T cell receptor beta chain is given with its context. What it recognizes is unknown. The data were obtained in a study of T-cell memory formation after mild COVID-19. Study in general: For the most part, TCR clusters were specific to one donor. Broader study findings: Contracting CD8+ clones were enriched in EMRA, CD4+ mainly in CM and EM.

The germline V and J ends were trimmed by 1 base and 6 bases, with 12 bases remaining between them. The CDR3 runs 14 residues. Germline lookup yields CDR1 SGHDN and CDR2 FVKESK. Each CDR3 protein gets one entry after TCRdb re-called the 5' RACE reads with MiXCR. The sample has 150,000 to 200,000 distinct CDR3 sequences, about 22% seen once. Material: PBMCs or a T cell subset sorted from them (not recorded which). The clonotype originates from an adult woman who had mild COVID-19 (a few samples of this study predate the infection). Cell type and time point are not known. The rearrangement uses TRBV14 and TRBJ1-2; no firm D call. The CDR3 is CASSQAELPHGYTF. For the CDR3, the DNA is TGTGCCAGCAGCCAAGCGGAGCTTCCCCATGGCTACACCTTC.